These 27 T cell receptor beta chains came from one sample sequenced in a study of Graves' ophthalmopathy and Graves' hyperthyroidism. RNA transcripts provided the template for amplifying TCR beta CDR3 regions. First-round RT-PCR used HTBI primers; second-round multiplex PCR followed. MiXCR, run by TCRdb on the multiplex PCR reads, gives a single entry per CDR3 protein. The sample includes roughly 1.1 million distinct CDR3 sequences, less than 45% seen only once; the top ten take over 8.5%. Sequenced material: peripheral blood or thyroid tissue (not recorded which). These TCRs come from an adult man with Graves' hyperthyroidism.

This chain uses TRBV10-3 with TRBJ1-6, with 8 positions matching TRBD1. Germline V gene lookup returns CDR1 ENHRY and CDR2 SYGVKD. CDR3 length equals 13 residues. Losses at the gene ends were 10 bases for V and 14 bases for J; bases not matched to a gene: 13. The CDR3 nucleotides read TGTGCCAGCAGCCAGGGGGCTAGTTCGTCCCTCCACTTT. This sequence encodes CASSQGASSSLHF.

In its sample, this clonotype was seen many times. The CDR3 DNA reads as TGTGCCAGTAGTCACCCCCGAGAGAGCTCTGGAAACACCATATATTTT. Translating it yields CASSHPRESSGNTIYF. The V and J genes are TRBV19 and TRBJ1-3; D remains unclear. Trimming removed 5 bases from V and 0 bases from J, with 14 bases in between. Germline V gene sequence: CDR1 LNHDA, CDR2 SQIVND (reference sequence). This CDR3 is 16 amino acids long.

The genes are TRBV29-1 and TRBJ1-4; 11 bases are a match to TRBD1. This CDR3 spans 15 amino acids. J was trimmed by 0 bases and V by 7 bases; bases with no gene match: 4. Germline CDR1 reads SQVTM; CDR2 reads ANQGSEA. CDR3 sequence (DNA): TGCAGCGCTGAGGGACAGGGGGCAACTAATGAAAAACTGTTTTTT. Its protein is CSAEGQGATNEKLFF.

This sequence joins TRBV11-1 and TRBJ2-7; D is possibly TRBD1 (5 bases). CDR3 length: 14 amino acids. CDR1 is SGHAT, CDR2 FQDESV, per germline (reference sequence). The V gene lost 5 bases and the J gene lost 3 bases, with 14 bases spanning the gap. CDR3 protein: CASSRDSSFYEQYF. The CDR3 nucleotides read TGTGCCAGCAGCCGTGACAGCAGCTTCTACGAGCAGTACTTC.

Regarding this clonotype: It is likely a read error, because the conserved phenylalanine at the end of the CDR3 is missing. This chain uses TRBV29-1 with TRBJ1-1; 8 bases map to TRBD1. This CDR3 is built from 11 residues. CDR1 SQVTM and CDR2 ANQGSEA come from the germline V gene. The CDR3 sequence is CRTDRAPEAFL. DNA of the CDR3: TGCAGGACGGACAGGGCGCCTGAAGCTTTCCTT.

V is TRBV5-1 and J is TRBJ2-5; maybe TRBD1 (6 bases). V was shortened by 0 bases and J by 2 bases, with 20 bases between the two germline ends. Germline assignment: CDR1 SGHRS and CDR2 YFSETQ. The CDR3 covers 18 residues. The CDR3 loop reads CASSLVWGNRDLQETQYF. DNA for the CDR3: TGCGCCAGCAGCTTGGTTTGGGGGAACAGGGACCTACAAGAGACCCAGTACTTC.

In this sample, this clonotype turned up many times. This sequence joins TRBV7-9 and TRBJ1-5; 10 nucleotides align to TRBD1. J lost 7 bases, V lost 4 bases, and 7 bases had no gene match. Looked up from germline, CDR1 is SEHNR and CDR2 is FQNEAQ (reference sequence). The CDR3 consists of 15 residues. The CDR3 spells CASSSDRGPEQPQHF. The CDR3 bases are TGTGCCAGCAGCTCAGACAGGGGGCCGGAGCAGCCCCAGCATTTT.

At least ten counts were recorded for this clonotype. This chain links TRBV12-3 or TRBV12-4 with TRBJ1-5; no firm D call. V was cut by 2 bases and J by 1 base, with 18 bases left in between. CDR3 length: 18 residues. The CDR3 DNA follows: TGTGCCAGCAGTTTAAGGGCCGTGATGGGAAGGAGCAATCAGCCCCAGCATTTT. As protein: CASSLRAVMGRSNQPQHF.

CDR3 in DNA: TGTGCCAGCAGCTTAGGACAGGGGAGAGCAACTAATGAAAAACTGTTTTTT. Translated: CASSLGQGRATNEKLFF. The chain uses TRBV7-6 and TRBJ1-4; TRBD1 agrees at 8 bases. Germline V CDR1 and CDR2: SGHVS, FNYEAQ. V gave up 1 base and J gave up 0 bases; unmatched junction bases: 4. CDR3 length equals 17 residues.

On this clonotype: A read error is possible here, since a much larger clone lies one base away. V and J are TRBV7-2 and TRBJ1-2, with D tentatively TRBD1 (5 bases). The CDR3 has 12 amino acids. CDR1 is SGHTA and CDR2 is FQGNSA in the germline V gene. The CDR3 is CASSLDPRGCTF. DNA for the CDR3: TGTGCCAGCAGCTTGGACCCTCGGGGCTGCACCTTC.

This clonotype was observed many times. The chain links TRBV7-2 to TRBJ1-3; no definite D call. Germline CDR1 SGHTA, CDR2 FQGNSA. V shed 5 bases and J shed 1 base, with 9 bases lying between them. This CDR3 is built from 14 residues. CDR3 nucleotide sequence: TGTGCCAGCAGCCCCGGAGGGTCTGGAAACACCATATATTTT. It encodes CASSPGGSGNTIYF.

This clonotype was seen a few times. V and J are TRBV5-6 and TRBJ1-4; 8 nucleotides line up with TRBD1. Germline V gene sequence: CDR1 SGHDT, CDR2 YYEEEE. After removal of 3 bases from V and 0 bases from J, the junction contained 7 bases not matched to a gene. The CDR3 length is 17 residues. For the CDR3, the DNA is TGTGCCAGCAGCTGGGGCCGGGACAGGCCAACTAATGAAAAACTGTTTTTT. As protein: CASSWGRDRPTNEKLFF.

This clonotype has only a few counts. The gene calls are TRBV7-2 and TRBJ2-2, with 8 bases aligning to TRBD2. The germline V gene encodes CDR1 SGHTA and CDR2 FQGNSA. The CDR3 covers 16 residues. J lost 4 bases, V lost 2 bases, and 6 bases had no gene match. The CDR3 sequence: CASSLRRTSSTGELFF. The CDR3 DNA is TGTGCCAGCAGCTTACGCCGGACTAGCTCCACCGGGGAGCTGTTTTTT. The whole variable domain, remainder taken from reference TRBV7-2 and TRBJ2-2, is GAGVSQSPSNKVTEKGKDVELRCDPISGHTALYWYRQSLGQGLEFLIYFQGNSAPDKSGLPSDRFSAERTGGSVSTLTIQRTQQEDSAVYLCASSLRRTSSTGELFFGEGSRLTVL.

This clonotype appeared a few times. One end of the junction fails to match germline, which may point to a read error. V and J are TRBV10-2 and TRBJ1-3; D gene uncertain. This CDR3 has 15 amino acids. Per the germline V gene, CDR1 is WSHSY and CDR2 is SAAADI. The CDR3 nucleotides are TGTGCCAGCAGCCCGACGCGTTTGAGTGGAAACACCATATATTTT. Its protein product is CASSPTRLSGNTIYF.

A single count supports this clonotype. A single base separates this from a much larger clone, so it may be a read error. This chain links TRBV4-3 with TRBJ2-7; tentatively, D is TRBD1 or TRBD2 (6 bases each). Germline V CDR1 and CDR2: LGHNA, YSLEER. CDR3 size: 15 residues. V lost 4 bases and J lost 6, with 19 bases in between. The CDR3 DNA follows: TGCGCCAGCAGCCCAGATGGTGGCAGGGGAGGCGAGCAGTACTTC. It codes for CASSPDGGRGGEQYF.

In this sample, this clonotype turned up many times. The V and J genes are TRBV7-8 and TRBJ1-6; D not resolved. CDR1 is SGHVS and CDR2 is FQNEAQ in the germline V gene. The CDR3 is 14 residues long. V was pared by 2 bases and J by 4 bases, with 6 bases between. The CDR3 region has the DNA TGTGCCAGCAGCTTATTTCAGTATAATTCACCCCTCCACTTT. It translates to CASSLFQYNSPLHF.

Ten or more counts support this clonotype. The rearrangement joins TRBV9 to TRBJ1-2; no reliable D call. Per the germline V gene, CDR1 is SGDLS and CDR2 is YYNGEE. Trimming took 0 bases from V and 7 from J, leaving 13 bases between them. The CDR3 is made up of 14 amino acids. CDR3 loop: CASSVADRGSGYTF. As DNA, the CDR3 is TGTGCCAGCAGCGTAGCGGACCGAGGAAGTGGCTACACCTTC.

In the case of this clonotype: A read error is possible here, since a much larger clone lies one base away. V and J are TRBV19 and TRBJ1-2, with D unclear. Germline V gene data show CDR1 as LNHDA and CDR2 as SQIVND (reference sequence). The CDR3 contains 16 residues. DNA for the CDR3: TGTGCCAGTAGAAAAATATGGACGGAAGCTAACTGTGGCTACACCTTC. Residues: CASRKIWTEANCGYTF. Full variable domain (outside the CDR3, taken from reference TRBV19 and TRBJ1-2): DGGITQSPKYLFRKEGQNVTLSCEQNLNHDAMYWYRQDPGQGLRLIYYSQIVNDFQKGDIAEGYSVSREKKESFPLTVTSAQKNPTAFYLCASRKIWTEANCGYTFGSGTRLTVV.

The gene calls are TRBV4-3 and TRBJ2-7, with D uncertain. V was cut by 1 base and J by 2 bases, with 12 bases left in between. The germline V gene has CDR1 LGHNA and CDR2 YSLEER. The CDR3 consists of 15 residues. CDR3: CASSQGYGATYEQYF. The CDR3 DNA reads TGCGCCAGCAGCCAAGGATATGGAGCGACCTACGAGCAGTACTTC.

This clonotype has a handful of counts. This chain joins TRBV12-5 and TRBJ2-5; 12 bases fit TRBD1. The J segment lost 5 bases and the V segment lost 2 bases, leaving 9 bases of the junction unmatched. Germline values: CDR1 LGHNT, CDR2 FRNRAP. This CDR3 has 17 residues. The CDR3 region has the DNA TGTGCTAGTGGTTTGACTTCCGGGACAGGGGGCCAGGAGACCCAGTACTTC. It codes for CASGLTSGTGGQETQYF.

In its sample, this clonotype was seen many times. The rearrangement joins TRBV7-9 to TRBJ1-1, with TRBD1 identical over 8 bases. Looked up from germline, CDR1 is SEHNR and CDR2 is FQNEAQ (reference sequence). V lost 4 bases to trimming and J lost 4 bases; unmatched junction nucleotides: 8. This CDR3 is 15 amino acids long. CDR3 bases: TGTGCCAGCAGCTCTCGACAGGGGAAGGGCACTGAAGCTTTCTTT. Translating gives CASSSRQGKGTEAFF.

This clonotype appeared a few times. The chain has TRBV7-2 and TRBJ1-2; 9 bases line up with TRBD1. The CDR3 is 15 amino acids. The germline gives CDR1 SGHTA, CDR2 FQGNSA. The ends lost 0 bases at V and 5 bases at J; junction bases unmatched: 4. CDR3 protein: CASSLAGQGSYGYTF. CDR3 DNA sequence: TGTGCCAGCAGCTTAGCGGGACAGGGCAGTTATGGCTACACCTTC.

A note on this clonotype: This could be a read error, since a much larger clone is one nucleotide away. The chain carries TRBV14 and TRBJ1-1; weak D call: TRBD1 (6 bases). The CDR3 totals 13 residues. V was shortened by 1 base and J by 10 bases, with 13 bases between the two germline ends. CDR1 SGHDN and CDR2 FVKESK come from the germline V gene. The chain's CDR3 is CASSQGASRGAFF. The CDR3 nucleotides read TGTGCCAGCAGCCAAGGGGCCTCCAGGGGAGCTTTCTTT. The full variable domain, completed using reference TRBV14 and TRBJ1-1, is EAGVTQFPSHSVIEKGQTVTLRCDPISGHDNLYWYRRVMGKEIKFLLHFVKESKQDESGMPNNRFLAERTGGTYSTLKVQPAELEDSGVYFCASSQGASRGAFFGQGTRLTVV.

The rearrangement links TRBV2 to TRBJ2-7, with 8 bases aligning to TRBD1. There are 15 residues in the CDR3. V trimming: 5 bases; J trimming: 5 bases; junction bases outside the gene matches: 11. Germline CDR1 is SNHLY and CDR2 is FYNNEI. The CDR3 here is CASSLETGEEDEQYF. In DNA form, the CDR3 reads TGTGCCAGCAGTTTAGAGACAGGGGAGGAGGACGAGCAGTACTTC. Together with reference TRBV2 and TRBJ2-7, the CDR3 gives the full variable domain: EPEVTQTPSHQVTQMGQEVILRCVPISNHLYFYWYRQILGQKVEFLVSFYNNEISEKSEIFDDQFSVERPDGSNFTLKIRSTKLEDSAMYFCASSLETGEEDEQYFGPGTRLTVT.

The genes are TRBV4-1 and TRBJ2-5; 8 bases line up with TRBD1. V lost 0 bases to trimming and J lost 5 bases; unmatched junction nucleotides: 5. This CDR3 comprises 15 residues. Germline CDR1 reads MGHRA; CDR2 reads YSYEKL. The CDR3 DNA reads as TGCGCCAGCAGCCAAGAGGGACAGGTGGGGGAGACCCAGTACTTC. Amino acid sequence: CASSQEGQVGETQYF.

This clonotype was seen many times. The chain uses TRBV7-2 and TRBJ1-3; D not resolved. Germline V CDR1 and CDR2: SGHTA, FQGNSA. Trimming left V 5 bases short and J 4 bases short, with 12 bases between. The CDR3 length is 14 residues. CDR3 in DNA: TGTGCCAGCAGCAACCGGGCCGAAGGAAACACCATATATTTT. Its protein is CASSNRAEGNTIYF.

The chain employs TRBV10-3 and TRBJ1-6, with D possibly matching TRBD1 (6 bases). The length of the CDR3 is 15 residues. Trimming took off 10 bases at V and 7 bases at J, with 20 bases between the two ends. Germline assignment: CDR1 ENHRY and CDR2 SYGVKD. CDR3 coding DNA: TGTGCCAGCAGCCCGGGGGGGGGACAAAATTCACCCCTCCACTTT. This translates into CASSPGGGQNSPLHF.